This T cell receptor (beta chain) was sequenced in a study of neurological immune-mediated disorders. MiXCR, run by TCRdb on the 5' RACE reads, gives a single entry per CDR3 protein. The data show under 90,000 distinct CDR3 sequences, around 9.9% seen once. This clonotype was picked up many times. In germline, CDR1 is SGHRS, CDR2 YFSETQ. The CDR3 covers 16 residues. V was clipped by 4 bases and J by 0 bases; unmatched bases: 9. This rearrangement joins TRBV5-1 to TRBJ2-7; 8 nucleotides align to TRBD1. The receptor was isolated from a man in his fifties in good health. The sequenced sample was PBMCs. The DNA of the CDR3 is TGCGCCAGCAGCCTAACTGGGACAGGCGACTCCTACGAGCAGTACTTC. Amino acid sequence: CASSLTGTGDSYEQYF.